The 14 T cell receptor beta chains listed next were all sequenced from one sample in a study of T cell responses to AZD1222 COVID-19 vaccine. Clones were sequenced by immunoSEQ multiplex PCR, and TCRdb holds only the in-frame ones, with some missing. The data hold about 120,000 clones, with 85% to 90% observed a single time. The sequenced sample was peripheral blood, obtained 28 days after the second AZD1222 dose. The receptors derive from an adult who received the AZD1222 COVID-19 vaccine.

A single count supports this clone. This chain uses TRBV19 with TRBJ1-2; D is unresolved. CDR3 size: 14 residues. V lost 1 base, J lost 3 bases, and 9 bases lay in between. Germline assignment: CDR1 LNHDA and CDR2 SQIVND (reference sequence). CDR3 DNA sequence: TGTGCCAGTAGTATAGGGCCCGAAGACTATGGCTACACCTTC. It translates to CASSIGPEDYGYTF.

The chain uses TRBV24-1 and TRBJ1-1; 8 bases line up with TRBD1. The CDR3 is 14 residues long. Trimming cost V 7 bases and J 1 base; bases outside gene matches: 4. Germline values: CDR1 KGHDR, CDR2 SFDVKD. Here the CDR3 reads CATRSGTGNTEAFF. CDR3 nucleotide sequence: TGTGCCACCAGATCCGGGACAGGGAACACTGAAGCTTTCTTT.

The chain carries TRBV2 and TRBJ1-5; D gene ambiguous. Deletions cut 4 bases from V and 2 bases from J, with 6 bases between. This CDR3 has 13 residues. Looked up from germline, CDR1 is SNHLY and CDR2 is FYNNEI. The CDR3 here is CASSGAGNQPQHF. The CDR3 DNA follows: TGTGCCAGCAGTGGGGCCGGCAATCAGCCCCAGCATTTT. The entire variable domain, with the rest obtained from reference TRBV2 and TRBJ1-5, is as follows: EPEVTQTPSHQVTQMGQEVILRCVPISNHLYFYWYRQILGQKVEFLVSFYNNEISEKSEIFDDQFSVERPDGSNFTLKIRSTKLEDSAMYFCASSGAGNQPQHFGDGTRLSIL.

The rearrangement uses TRBV4-3 and TRBJ1-5; D might be TRBD1 (5 bases). The CDR3 has 15 residues. Germline V gives CDR1 LGHNA, CDR2 YSLEER. V lost 0 bases and J 4 bases, leaving 10 bases between the germline ends. The CDR3 DNA reads TGCGCCAGCAGCCAAGATCGGGGCCCTAATCAGCCCCAGCATTTT. Translated, it gives CASSQDRGPNQPQHF.

The CDR3 loop reads CASGISGIGSYEQYF. The CDR3 DNA reads TGTGCCAGCGGCATTAGCGGGATAGGAAGCTACGAGCAGTACTTC. The V gene is TRBV6-5, the J gene TRBJ2-7, with 8 nucleotides matching TRBD2. V shed 8 bases and J 3 bases; nucleotides not matched to a gene: 12. Germline CDR1 is MNHEY and CDR2 is SVGAGI. This CDR3 has 15 residues.

The J gene is TRBJ2-2, the V gene TRBV15; D gene ambiguous. The V and J ends lost 0 bases and 2 bases respectively, with 7 bases between them. Germline lookup yields CDR1 LNHNV and CDR2 YYDKDF (reference sequence). The CDR3 sequence is 15 residues long. The CDR3 region is CATSRDLGNTGELFF. CDR3 DNA sequence: TGTGCCACCAGCAGAGATCTCGGTAACACCGGGGAGCTGTTTTTT.

A remark on this clone: Germline is not matched at one junction end, which may reflect a read error. The chain joins TRBV7-9 to TRBJ1-2; unclear D gene. The V gene's germline CDR1 is SEHNR and CDR2 FQNEAQ (reference sequence). The length of the CDR3 is 15 residues. The CDR3 sequence is CASAISQTPEDTSSF. The DNA for the CDR3 is TGTGCCAGCGCCATTAGCCAGACTCCTGAAGACACTTCCAGCTTC. Together with reference TRBV7-9 and TRBJ1-2, the CDR3 gives the full variable domain: DTGVSQNPRHKITKRGQNVTFRCDPISEHNRLYWYRQTLGQGPEFLTYFQNEAQLEKSRLLSDRFSAERPKGSFSTLEIQRTEQGDSAMYLCASAISQTPEDTSSFGSGTRLTVV.

The chain carries TRBV6-5 and TRBJ1-2; D call uncertain. Trimming took 7 bases from V and 7 from J, leaving 19 bases between them. The CDR3 is 14 amino acids. Germline values: CDR1 MNHEY, CDR2 SVGAGI. This chain's CDR3 is CASTLPGLRSGYTF. The CDR3 DNA follows: TGTGCCAGCACCTTACCGGGATTAAGGAGTGGCTACACCTTC.

The chain carries TRBV5-1 and TRBJ2-1; possibly TRBD1 or TRBD2 for D (5 bases each). In germline, CDR1 is SGHRS, CDR2 YFSETQ. Trimming removed 0 bases from V and 4 bases from J, with 8 bases in between. The CDR3 has 14 amino acids. CDR3 sequence: CASSLVGPYNEQFF. As DNA, the CDR3 is TGCGCCAGCAGCTTGGTGGGACCGTACAATGAGCAGTTCTTC.

The V call is TRBV27, the J call TRBJ1-4; TRBD1 matches 7 bases. V was clipped by 6 bases and J by 6 bases; unmatched bases: 10. The CDR3 is made up of 15 amino acids. CDR1 MNHEY and CDR2 SMNVEV come from the germline V gene (reference sequence). DNA of the CDR3: TGTGCCAGCAGCTCCGACAGGGACGAAGATGAAAAACTGTTTTTT. Amino acid sequence: CASSSDRDEDEKLFF.

This chain uses TRBV14 with TRBJ2-5; tentative D call: TRBD1 (5 bases). V was clipped by 0 bases and J by 2 bases, with 10 bases between them. The CDR3 consists of 15 residues. Germline-derived CDR1 and CDR2 are SGHDN and FVKESK. The CDR3 spells CASSQDATEQETQYF. CDR3 DNA sequence: TGTGCCAGCAGCCAAGACGCGACAGAGCAAGAGACCCAGTACTTC.

J is TRBJ2-3 and V is TRBV4-1; 10 bases align to TRBD2. Germline V lookup: CDR1 MGHRA, CDR2 YSYEKL. Trimming at V came to 2 bases and at J to 0 bases, leaving 11 bases not matched to a gene. The CDR3 loop spans 19 amino acids. The CDR3 spells CASSQPLRAGGPSTDTQYF. CDR3 DNA sequence: TGCGCCAGCAGCCAACCACTAAGAGCGGGAGGGCCAAGCACAGATACGCAGTATTTT.

CDR3 nucleotide sequence: TGCGCCAGCAATCTACCTTCCTATGGCTACACCTTC. It yields the protein CASNLPSYGYTF. This chain joins TRBV10-1 and TRBJ1-2, with D hard to call. V lost 7 bases to trimming and J lost 4 bases, with 10 bases between them. CDR3 length: 12 residues. From germline, CDR1 is WNHNN and CDR2 SYGVQD (reference sequence).

The chain couples TRBV27 to TRBJ2-1; 10 nucleotides match TRBD2. Looked up from germline, CDR1 is MNHEY and CDR2 is SMNVEV (reference sequence). The junction had 9 bases not matched to a gene; V was cut back by 3 bases and J by 10 bases. This CDR3 is 15 amino acids long. The CDR3 DNA follows: TGTGCCAGCAGTTTCGGACTAGCGGTGGGGACAGAGCAGTTCTTC. This translates into CASSFGLAVGTEQFF.